This T cell receptor beta chain was recovered during a study of T-cell reconstitution after alpha-beta-depleted transplantation in children. Library preparation (for TCRbeta) was performed with unique molecular identifiers. A single record per CDR3 protein comes from TCRdb applying MiXCR to the PCR reads. Among just under 550,000 distinct CDR3 sequences listed, about a sixth were seen once. V was pared by 4 bases and J by 0 bases, with 10 bases between. Germline values: CDR1 SGHRS, CDR2 YFSETQ. The CDR3 length is 14 residues. The genes are TRBV5-1 and TRBJ1-1; D is unclear. Sequencing used PBMCs from the stem cell graft donor, obtained from the stem cell graft. The receptor comes from a human donor who donated a stem cell graft to a child with acute lymphoblastic leukemia. The CDR3 DNA reads as TGCGCCAGCAGCCCCGGGTCCATGAACACTGAAGCTTTCTTT. Amino acids: CASSPGSMNTEAFF.